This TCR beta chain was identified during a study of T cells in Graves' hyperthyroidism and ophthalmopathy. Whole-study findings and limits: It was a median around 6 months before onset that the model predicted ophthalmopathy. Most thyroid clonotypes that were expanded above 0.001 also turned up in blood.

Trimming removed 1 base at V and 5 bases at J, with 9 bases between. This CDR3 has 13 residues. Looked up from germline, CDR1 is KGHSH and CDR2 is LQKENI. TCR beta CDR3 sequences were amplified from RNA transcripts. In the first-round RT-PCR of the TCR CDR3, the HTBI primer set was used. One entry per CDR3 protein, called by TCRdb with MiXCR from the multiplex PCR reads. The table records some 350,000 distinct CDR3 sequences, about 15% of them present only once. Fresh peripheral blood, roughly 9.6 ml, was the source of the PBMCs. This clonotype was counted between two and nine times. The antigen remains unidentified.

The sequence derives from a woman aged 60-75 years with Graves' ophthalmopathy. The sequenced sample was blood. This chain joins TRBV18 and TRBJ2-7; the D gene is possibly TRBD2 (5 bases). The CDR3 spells CASSPQTINEQYF. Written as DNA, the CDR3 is TGTGCCAGCTCACCACAGACTATCAACGAGCAGTACTTC.